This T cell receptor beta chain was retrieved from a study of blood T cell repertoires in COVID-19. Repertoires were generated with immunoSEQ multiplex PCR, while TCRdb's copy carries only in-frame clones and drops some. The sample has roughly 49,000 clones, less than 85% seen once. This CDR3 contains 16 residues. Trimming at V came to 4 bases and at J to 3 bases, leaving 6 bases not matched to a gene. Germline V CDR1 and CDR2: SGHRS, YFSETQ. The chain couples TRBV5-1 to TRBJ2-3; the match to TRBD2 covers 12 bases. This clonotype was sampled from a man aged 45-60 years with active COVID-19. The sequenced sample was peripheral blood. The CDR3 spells CASSPPSGGATDTQYF. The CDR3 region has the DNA TGCGCCAGCAGCCCCCCTAGCGGGGGGGCAACAGATACGCAGTATTTT.